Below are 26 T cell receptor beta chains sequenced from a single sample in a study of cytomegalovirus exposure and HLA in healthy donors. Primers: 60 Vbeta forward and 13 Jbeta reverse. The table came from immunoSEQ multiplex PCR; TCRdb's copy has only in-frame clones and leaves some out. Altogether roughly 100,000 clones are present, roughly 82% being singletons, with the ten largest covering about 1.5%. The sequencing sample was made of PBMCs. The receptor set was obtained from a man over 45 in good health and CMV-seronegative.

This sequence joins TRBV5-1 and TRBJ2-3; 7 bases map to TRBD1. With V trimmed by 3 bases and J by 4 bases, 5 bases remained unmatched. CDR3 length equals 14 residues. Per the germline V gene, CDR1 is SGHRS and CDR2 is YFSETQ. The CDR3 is CASSSRDSSDTQYF. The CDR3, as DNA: TGCGCCAGCAGCTCCCGGGACAGCTCAGATACGCAGTATTTT.

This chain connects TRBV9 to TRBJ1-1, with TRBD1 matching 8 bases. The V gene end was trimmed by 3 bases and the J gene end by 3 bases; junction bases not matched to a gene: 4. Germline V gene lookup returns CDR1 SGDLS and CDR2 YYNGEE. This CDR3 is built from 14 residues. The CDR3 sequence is CASSAGGRDTEAFF. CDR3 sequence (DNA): TGTGCCAGCAGCGCAGGGGGCCGGGACACTGAAGCTTTCTTT.

This CDR3 reads CASSDHGTDDNSPLHF. Written as DNA, the CDR3 is TGTGCCAGCAGTGACCACGGGACTGACGATAATTCACCCCTCCACTTT. The gene calls are TRBV6-1 and TRBJ1-6, with D tentatively TRBD1 (5 bases). V shed 3 bases and J shed 5 bases, with 14 bases lying between them. This CDR3 is built from 16 residues. The germline CDR1 and CDR2 sequences are MNHNS and SASEGT.

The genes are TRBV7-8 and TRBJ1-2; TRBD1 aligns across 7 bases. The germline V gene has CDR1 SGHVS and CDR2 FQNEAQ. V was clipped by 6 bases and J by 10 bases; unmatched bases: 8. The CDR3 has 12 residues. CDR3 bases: TGTGCCAGCAGTTCGACAGGGTCGGACTACACCTTC. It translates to CASSSTGSDYTF.

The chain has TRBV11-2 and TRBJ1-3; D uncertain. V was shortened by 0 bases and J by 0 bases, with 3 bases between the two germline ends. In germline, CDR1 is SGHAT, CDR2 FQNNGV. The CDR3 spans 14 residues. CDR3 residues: CASSLDLSGNTIYF. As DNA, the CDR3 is TGTGCCAGCAGCTTAGATCTCTCTGGAAACACCATATATTTT.

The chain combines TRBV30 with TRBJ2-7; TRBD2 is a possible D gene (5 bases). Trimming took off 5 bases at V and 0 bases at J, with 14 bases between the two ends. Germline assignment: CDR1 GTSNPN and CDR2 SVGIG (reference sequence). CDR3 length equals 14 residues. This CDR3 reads CAWGMGSGSYEQYF. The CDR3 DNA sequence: TGTGCCTGGGGAATGGGGAGTGGCTCCTACGAGCAGTACTTC.

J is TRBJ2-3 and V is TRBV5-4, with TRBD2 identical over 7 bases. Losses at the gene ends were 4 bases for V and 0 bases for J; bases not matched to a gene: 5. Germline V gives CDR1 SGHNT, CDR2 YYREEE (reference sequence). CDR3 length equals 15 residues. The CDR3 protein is CASSSASGSTDTQYF. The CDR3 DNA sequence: TGTGCCAGCAGCAGCGCTAGCGGCAGCACAGATACGCAGTATTTT.

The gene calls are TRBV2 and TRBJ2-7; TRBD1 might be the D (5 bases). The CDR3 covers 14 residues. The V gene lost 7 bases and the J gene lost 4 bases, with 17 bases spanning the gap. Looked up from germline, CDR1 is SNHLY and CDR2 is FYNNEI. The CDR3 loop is CASTSQGSGYEQYF. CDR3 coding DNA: TGTGCCAGCACCAGCCAGGGTAGTGGATACGAGCAGTACTTC.

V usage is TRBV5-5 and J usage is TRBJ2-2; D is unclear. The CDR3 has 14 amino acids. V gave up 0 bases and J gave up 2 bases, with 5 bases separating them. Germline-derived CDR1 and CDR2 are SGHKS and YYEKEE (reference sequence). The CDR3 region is CASSLGRNTGELFF. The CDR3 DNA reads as TGTGCCAGCAGCTTGGGCAGAAACACCGGGGAGCTGTTTTTT.

CDR3 loop: CASSPVAGGTDTQYF. CDR3 DNA: TGTGCCAGCAGTCCTGTAGCGGGGGGCACAGATACGCAGTATTTT. The gene calls are TRBV27 and TRBJ2-3; 9 bases are a match to TRBD2. CDR1 and CDR2 from the germline V gene are MNHEY and SMNVEV (reference sequence). The ends lost 5 bases at V and 1 base at J; junction bases unmatched: 4. This CDR3 is 15 amino acids long.

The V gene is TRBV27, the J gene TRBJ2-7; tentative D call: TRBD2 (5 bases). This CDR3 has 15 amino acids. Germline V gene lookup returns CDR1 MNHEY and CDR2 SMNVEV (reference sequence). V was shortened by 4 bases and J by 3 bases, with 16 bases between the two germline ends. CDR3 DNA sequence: TGTGCCAGCAGTTGGCACGGGGAAGGAAACTACGAGCAGTACTTC. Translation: CASSWHGEGNYEQYF.

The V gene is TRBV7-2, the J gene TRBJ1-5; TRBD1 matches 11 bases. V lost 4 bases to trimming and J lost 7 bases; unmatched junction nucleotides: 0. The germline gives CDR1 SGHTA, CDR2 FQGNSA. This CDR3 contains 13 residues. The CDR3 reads CASSWDRGQPQHF. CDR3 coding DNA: TGTGCCAGCAGCTGGGACAGGGGGCAGCCCCAGCATTTT.

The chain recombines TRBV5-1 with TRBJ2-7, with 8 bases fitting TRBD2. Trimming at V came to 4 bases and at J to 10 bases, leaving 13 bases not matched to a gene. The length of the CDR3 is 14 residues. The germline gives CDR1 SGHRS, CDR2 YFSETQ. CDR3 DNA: TGCGCCAGCAGCCCGACGGGGGGGGTTCCGCTCCAGTACGTC. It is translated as CASSPTGGVPLQYV.

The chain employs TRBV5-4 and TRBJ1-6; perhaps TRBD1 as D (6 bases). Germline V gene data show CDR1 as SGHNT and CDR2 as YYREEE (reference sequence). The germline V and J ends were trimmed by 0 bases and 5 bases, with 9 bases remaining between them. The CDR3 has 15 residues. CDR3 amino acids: CASSLDQGHNSPLHF. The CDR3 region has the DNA TGTGCCAGCAGCTTGGACCAGGGGCATAATTCACCCCTCCACTTT.

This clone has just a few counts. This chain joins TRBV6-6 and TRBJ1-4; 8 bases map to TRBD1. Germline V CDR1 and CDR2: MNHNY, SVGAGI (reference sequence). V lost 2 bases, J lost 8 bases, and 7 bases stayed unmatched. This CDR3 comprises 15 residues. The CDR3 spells CASSYGQGTEEKLFF. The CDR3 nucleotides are TGTGCCAGCAGTTACGGACAGGGTACTGAAGAAAAACTGTTTTTT.

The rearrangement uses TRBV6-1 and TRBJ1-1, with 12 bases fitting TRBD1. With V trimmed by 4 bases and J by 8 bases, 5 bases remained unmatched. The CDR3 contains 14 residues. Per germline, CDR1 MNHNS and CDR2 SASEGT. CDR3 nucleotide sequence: TGTGCCAGCAGTGCCCGGGACAGGGGGCAGGAAGCTTTCTTT. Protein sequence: CASSARDRGQEAFF.

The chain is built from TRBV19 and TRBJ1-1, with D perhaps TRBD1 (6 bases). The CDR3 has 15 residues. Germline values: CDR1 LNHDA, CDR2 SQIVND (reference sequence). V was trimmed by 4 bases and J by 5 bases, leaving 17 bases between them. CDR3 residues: CASSTSRGGGTEAFF. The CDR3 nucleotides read TGTGCCAGTAGTACTTCTCGAGGGGGAGGGACTGAAGCTTTCTTT.

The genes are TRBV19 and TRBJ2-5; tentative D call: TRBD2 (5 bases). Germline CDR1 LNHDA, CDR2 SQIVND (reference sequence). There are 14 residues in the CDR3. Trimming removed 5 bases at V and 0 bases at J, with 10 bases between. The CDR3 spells CASSHPGYQETQYF. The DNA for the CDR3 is TGTGCCAGTAGTCACCCGGGGTACCAAGAGACCCAGTACTTC.

As DNA, the CDR3 is TGTGCCAGCAGCTCGCGGAGGGACACTGAAGCTTTCTTT. As protein: CASSSRRDTEAFF. The rearrangement joins TRBV11-2 to TRBJ1-1; D is unclear. This CDR3 is built from 13 residues. Deletions cut 4 bases from V and 3 bases from J, with 9 bases between. CDR1 and CDR2 (germline): SGHAT, FQNNGV.

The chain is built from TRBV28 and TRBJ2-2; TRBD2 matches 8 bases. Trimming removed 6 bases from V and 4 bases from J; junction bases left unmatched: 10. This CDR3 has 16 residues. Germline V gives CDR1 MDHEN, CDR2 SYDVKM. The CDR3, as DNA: TGTGCCAGCAGCCGACCCGGGGGGGCGGGCACCGGGGAGCTGTTTTTT. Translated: CASSRPGGAGTGELFF.

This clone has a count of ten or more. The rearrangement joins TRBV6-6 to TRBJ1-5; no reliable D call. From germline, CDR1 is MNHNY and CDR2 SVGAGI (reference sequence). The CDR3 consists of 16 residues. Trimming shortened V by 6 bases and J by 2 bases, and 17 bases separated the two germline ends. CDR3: CASRPDMGSGNQPQHF. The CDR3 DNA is TGTGCCAGCAGGCCCGACATGGGGAGCGGCAATCAGCCCCAGCATTTT.

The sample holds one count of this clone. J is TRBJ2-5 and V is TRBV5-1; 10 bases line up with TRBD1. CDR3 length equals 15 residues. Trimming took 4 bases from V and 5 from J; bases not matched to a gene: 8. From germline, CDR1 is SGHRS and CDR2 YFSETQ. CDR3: CASSLTGGEWETQYF. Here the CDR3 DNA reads TGCGCCAGCAGCCTGACAGGGGGCGAATGGGAGACCCAGTACTTC. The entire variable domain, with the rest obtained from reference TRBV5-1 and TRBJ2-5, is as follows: KAGVTQTPRYLIKTRGQQVTLSCSPISGHRSVSWYQQTPGQGLQFLFEYFSETQRNKGNFPGRFSGRQFSNSRSEMNVSTLELGDSALYLCASSLTGGEWETQYFGPGTRLLVL.

In DNA form, the CDR3 reads TGTGCCAGCGGACAGGGCGAGGACCAGTACTTC. Translating gives CASGQGEDQYF. V usage is TRBV7-7 and J usage is TRBJ2-5; the match to TRBD1 covers 8 bases. CDR3 length: 11 amino acids. Per germline, CDR1 SSHAT and CDR2 FNYEAQ (reference sequence). V shed 8 bases and J 10 bases; nucleotides not matched to a gene: 6.

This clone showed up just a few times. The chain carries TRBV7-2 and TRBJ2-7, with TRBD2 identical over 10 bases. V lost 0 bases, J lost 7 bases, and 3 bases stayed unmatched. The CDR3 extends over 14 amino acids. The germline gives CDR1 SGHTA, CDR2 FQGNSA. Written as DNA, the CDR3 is TGTGCCAGCAGCTTAGCTAGCGGGGGGTCGGAGCAGTACTTC. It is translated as CASSLASGGSEQYF.

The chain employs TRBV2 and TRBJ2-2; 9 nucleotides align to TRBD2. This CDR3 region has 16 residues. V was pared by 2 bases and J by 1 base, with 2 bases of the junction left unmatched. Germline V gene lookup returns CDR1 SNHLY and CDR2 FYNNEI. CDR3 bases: TGTGCCAGCAGTGAAAGAGCGGGGGGGAACACCGGGGAGCTGTTTTTT. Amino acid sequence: CASSERAGGNTGELFF.

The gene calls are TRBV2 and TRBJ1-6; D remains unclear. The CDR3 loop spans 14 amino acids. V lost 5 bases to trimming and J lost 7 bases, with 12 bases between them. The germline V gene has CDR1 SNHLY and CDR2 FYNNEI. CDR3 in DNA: TGTGCCAGCAGTAGTCCCGAGGTGAATTCACCCCTCCACTTT. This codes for CASSSPEVNSPLHF.